The rows below give T cell receptor beta chains drawn from one sample of a study of T-cell reconstitution after alpha-beta-depleted transplantation in children. TCRdb itself ran the PCR reads through MiXCR, one entry per CDR3 protein. The sample includes over 100,000 distinct CDR3 sequences, around a tenth of them seen just once. This material consisted of PBMCs, taken before TCRalphabeta/CD19-depleted stem cell transplant. The source of these receptors is a boy aged 2 to 9 with acute lymphoblastic leukemia, due to receive a stem cell transplant. Both conserved end residues are part of each CDR3. The D gene is left open where the match is weak. Clone size, where shown, is once, few, many, or a class for clones that have expanded.

CDR3aa: CASKRVGAGYEQYF
CDR3nt: TGCGCCAGCAAGAGGGTAGGGGCTGGCTACGAGCAGTACTTC
d_gene: -
v_gene: TRBV5-1
abundance: many
j_gene: TRBJ2-7

CDR3aa: CAISEGGSGNTIYF
CDR3nt: TGTGCCATCAGTGAGGGGGGGTCTGGAAACACCATATATTTT
d_gene: -
v_gene: TRBV10-3
abundance: -
j_gene: TRBJ1-3

CDR3aa: CATSPGGTSREQFF
CDR3nt: TGTGCCACCAGTCCCGGGGGGACTAGCAGGGAGCAGTTCTTC
d_gene: TRBD2
v_gene: TRBV15
abundance: -
j_gene: TRBJ2-1

CDR3aa: CASSSGTSGSLGTDTQYF
CDR3nt: TGCGCCAGCAGCTCCGGGACTAGCGGGAGTTTGGGGACAGATACGCAGTATTTT
d_gene: TRBD2
v_gene: TRBV5-1
abundance: -
j_gene: TRBJ2-3

CDR3aa: CATSRSTPGWGTEAFF
CDR3nt: TGTGCCACCAGCAGATCAACTCCCGGTTGGGGCACTGAAGCTTTCTTT
d_gene: -
v_gene: TRBV15
abundance: few
j_gene: TRBJ1-1

CDR3aa: CASSLVGEGLTEAFF
CDR3nt: TGTGCCAGCAGCTTAGTAGGGGAGGGATTGACCGAAGCTTTCTTT
d_gene: -
v_gene: TRBV7-6
abundance: many
j_gene: TRBJ1-1

CDR3aa: CSASPQTSGQYNEQFF
CDR3nt: TGCAGTGCCAGCCCGCAGACTAGCGGACAGTACAATGAGCAGTTCTTC
d_gene: TRBD2
v_gene: TRBV20-1
abundance: -
j_gene: TRBJ2-1

CDR3aa: CASSQDIREYYEQYF
CDR3nt: TGTGCCAGCAGCCAAGATATTAGGGAGTACTACGAGCAGTACTTC
d_gene: -
v_gene: TRBV4-2
abundance: -
j_gene: TRBJ2-7

CDR3aa: CASSLGGRGPSGANVLTF
CDR3nt: TGTGCCAGCAGCTTAGGGGGCAGGGGGCCATCTGGGGCCAACGTCCTGACTTTC
d_gene: TRBD1
v_gene: TRBV11-1
abundance: -
j_gene: TRBJ2-6

CDR3aa: CASSLALSSVSGANVLTF
CDR3nt: TGTGCCAGCAGCTTGGCCTTGAGCAGCGTCTCTGGGGCCAACGTCCTGACTTTC
d_gene: -
v_gene: TRBV5-5
abundance: many
j_gene: TRBJ2-6

CDR3aa: CASSRDWNTGELFF
CDR3nt: TGTGCCAGCAGCAGGGACTGGAACACCGGGGAGCTGTTTTTT
d_gene: -
v_gene: TRBV4-2
abundance: -
j_gene: TRBJ2-2

CDR3aa: CASSQTGTPYEQYF
CDR3nt: TGCGCCAGCAGCCAAACCGGGACCCCGTACGAGCAGTACTTC
d_gene: -
v_gene: TRBV4-1
abundance: few
j_gene: TRBJ2-7

CDR3aa: CASSWGSRVNTEAFF
CDR3nt: TGTGCCAGCAGCTGGGGGAGCAGGGTGAACACTGAAGCTTTCTTT
d_gene: -
v_gene: TRBV7-8
abundance: -
j_gene: TRBJ1-1

CDR3aa: CASSSILGQLKAFF
CDR3nt: TGTGCCAGCAGCTCTATCTTGGGTCAACTAAAAGCTTTCTTT
d_gene: -
v_gene: TRBV11-2
abundance: -
j_gene: TRBJ1-1

CDR3aa: CASSLGGYSYEQYF
CDR3nt: TGTGCCAGCAGCTTAGGGGGTTACTCCTACGAGCAGTACTTC
d_gene: -
v_gene: TRBV7-6
abundance: many
j_gene: TRBJ2-7

CDR3aa: CASSQPRRTSGPTTGANVLTF
CDR3nt: TGTGCCAGCAGCCAACCAAGAAGGACTAGCGGCCCTACGACTGGGGCCAACGTCCTGACTTTC
d_gene: TRBD2
v_gene: TRBV3-1
abundance: few
j_gene: TRBJ2-6

CDR3aa: CASSGTSGSGTQGTDTQYF
CDR3nt: TGTGCCAGCAGCGGCACGAGTGGTAGCGGGACCCAGGGCACAGATACGCAGTATTTT
d_gene: TRBD2
v_gene: TRBV3-1
abundance: -
j_gene: TRBJ2-3

CDR3aa: CASSLVVTNTEAFF
CDR3nt: TGCGCCAGCAGCTTGGTCGTCACGAACACTGAAGCTTTCTTT
d_gene: -
v_gene: TRBV5-1
abundance: -
j_gene: TRBJ1-1

CDR3aa: CASRPTVGTGGYEQYF
CDR3nt: TGTGCCAGCAGGCCCACAGTGGGGACAGGGGGCTACGAGCAGTACTTC
d_gene: TRBD1
v_gene: TRBV6-1
abundance: many
j_gene: TRBJ2-7

CDR3aa: CATSTYSWLAGGPNEQFF
CDR3nt: TGTGCCACCTCGACTTACAGCTGGCTAGCGGGAGGGCCGAATGAGCAGTTCTTC
d_gene: TRBD2
v_gene: TRBV12-3/TRBV12-4
abundance: many
j_gene: TRBJ2-1

CDR3aa: CSVEDSTVYLYGYTF
CDR3nt: TGCAGCGTTGAAGATTCGACAGTTTATCTATATGGCTACACCTTC
d_gene: -
v_gene: TRBV29-1
abundance: -
j_gene: TRBJ1-2

CDR3aa: CASSYHNFGTSGRTHEQFF
CDR3nt: TGTGCCAGCAGTTACCACAACTTCGGGACTAGCGGGAGGACCCATGAGCAGTTCTTC
d_gene: TRBD2
v_gene: TRBV6-5
abundance: -
j_gene: TRBJ2-1

CDR3aa: CSARVEGVGYNEQFF
CDR3nt: TGCAGTGCTAGAGTTGAGGGAGTCGGTTATAATGAGCAGTTCTTC
d_gene: -
v_gene: TRBV20-1
abundance: many
j_gene: TRBJ2-1

CDR3aa: CASSSDWQGYEQYF
CDR3nt: TGTGCCAGCAGCTCCGACTGGCAGGGATACGAGCAGTACTTC
d_gene: -
v_gene: TRBV11-2
abundance: many
j_gene: TRBJ2-7

CDR3aa: CASSSRGGRAGGYTF
CDR3nt: TGCGCCAGCAGCTCTAGGGGCGGTCGAGCAGGTGGCTACACCTTC
d_gene: -
v_gene: TRBV5-1
abundance: -
j_gene: TRBJ1-2

CDR3aa: CASSLAGLAGEAVF
CDR3nt: TGCGCCAGCAGCTTGGCGGGCCTAGCGGGCGAGGCGGTCTTC
d_gene: TRBD2
v_gene: TRBV5-1
abundance: few
j_gene: TRBJ2-7

CDR3aa: CSARPNRAPEAFF
CDR3nt: TGCAGTGCTAGGCCCAACAGGGCCCCTGAAGCTTTCTTT
d_gene: -
v_gene: TRBV20-1
abundance: -
j_gene: TRBJ1-1

CDR3aa: CASSSQLTSGPYNEQFF
CDR3nt: TGTGCCAGCAGTTCACAGCTAACTAGCGGTCCCTACAATGAGCAGTTCTTC
d_gene: TRBD2
v_gene: TRBV28
abundance: -
j_gene: TRBJ2-1

CDR3aa: CASSQDPLTGLDGYTF
CDR3nt: TGTGCCAGCAGCCAAGATCCCCTTACAGGGCTTGACGGCTACACCTTC
d_gene: -
v_gene: TRBV3-1
abundance: many
j_gene: TRBJ1-2

CDR3aa: CSASGIAYNEQFF
CDR3nt: TGCAGTGCTAGCGGGATTGCGTACAATGAGCAGTTCTTC
d_gene: -
v_gene: TRBV20-1
abundance: few
j_gene: TRBJ2-1

CDR3aa: CASSSTSIYEQYF
CDR3nt: TGTGCCAGCAGCTCAACATCTATTTACGAGCAGTACTTC
d_gene: -
v_gene: TRBV7-9
abundance: few
j_gene: TRBJ2-7

CDR3aa: CAISEAGVPQPQHF
CDR3nt: TGTGCCATCAGTGAAGCTGGGGTTCCGCAGCCCCAGCATTTT
d_gene: -
v_gene: TRBV10-3
abundance: few
j_gene: TRBJ1-5

CDR3aa: CAISDPGTGHSPLHF
CDR3nt: TGTGCCATCAGTGACCCGGGGACCGGGCATTCACCCCTCCACTTT
d_gene: -
v_gene: TRBV10-3
abundance: -
j_gene: TRBJ1-6

CDR3aa: CASSQEVGVAGDVASGPNVLTF
CDR3nt: TGTGCCAGCAGCCAAGAAGTGGGGGTAGCGGGGGACGTGGCCTCTGGGCCCAACGTCCTGACTTTC
d_gene: TRBD2
v_gene: TRBV3-1
abundance: many
j_gene: TRBJ2-6

CDR3aa: CSARDSGVSSYNEQFF
CDR3nt: TGCAGTGCTAGAGATAGCGGGGTTAGCTCCTACAATGAGCAGTTCTTC
d_gene: TRBD2
v_gene: TRBV20-1
abundance: few
j_gene: TRBJ2-1

CDR3aa: CSPGRSTDTQYF
CDR3nt: TGCAGCCCGGGACGGAGCACAGATACGCAGTATTTT
d_gene: -
v_gene: TRBV20-1
abundance: many
j_gene: TRBJ2-3

CDR3aa: CASSLDASYEQYF
CDR3nt: TGCGCCAGCAGCTTGGATGCTTCCTACGAGCAGTACTTC
d_gene: -
v_gene: TRBV5-1
abundance: few
j_gene: TRBJ2-7

CDR3aa: CASSFGTSYGYTF
CDR3nt: TGTGCCAGCAGCTTCGGGACAAGTTATGGCTACACCTTC
d_gene: -
v_gene: TRBV7-9
abundance: few
j_gene: TRBJ1-2

CDR3aa: CASSQGRYNEQFF
CDR3nt: TGTGCCAGCAGCCAAGGGCGCTACAATGAGCAGTTCTTC
d_gene: -
v_gene: TRBV14
abundance: few
j_gene: TRBJ2-1

CDR3aa: CASSLAGGETQHF
CDR3nt: TGTGCCAGCAGTTTAGCGGGAGGGGAGACCCAGCACTTC
d_gene: TRBD2
v_gene: TRBV12-3/TRBV12-4
abundance: few
j_gene: TRBJ2-5

CDR3aa: CASSGDLRQPQHF
CDR3nt: TGTGCCAGTAGTGGCGACCTCCGTCAGCCCCAGCATTTT
d_gene: -
v_gene: TRBV19
abundance: few
j_gene: TRBJ1-5

CDR3aa: CASSLSGSPYNEQFF
CDR3nt: TGTGCCAGCAGCTTGTCAGGGTCCCCCTACAATGAGCAGTTCTTC
d_gene: -
v_gene: TRBV11-2
abundance: few
j_gene: TRBJ2-1

CDR3aa: CASSWGGVRGVNTEAFF
CDR3nt: TGTGCCAGCAGTTGGGGGGGAGTGCGGGGGGTGAACACTGAAGCTTTCTTT
d_gene: -
v_gene: TRBV28
abundance: -
j_gene: TRBJ1-1

CDR3aa: CASSSGLARDTQYF
CDR3nt: TGTGCCAGCAGCTCGGGGCTAGCGCGAGATACGCAGTATTTT
d_gene: -
v_gene: TRBV7-3
abundance: once
j_gene: TRBJ2-3

CDR3aa: CASSFDLLAGSAQYF
CDR3nt: TGTGCCAGCAGCTTTGATTTACTAGCGGGTTCGGCCCAGTACTTC
d_gene: TRBD2
v_gene: TRBV7-8
abundance: -
j_gene: TRBJ2-5